This TCR beta chain was obtained from a study of T cell responses to AZD1222 COVID-19 vaccine. Study results and limitations: The breadth and depth of Spike-specific TCRs increased once two AZD1222 doses had been given.

This clone was counted once. Its specificity is not known. Some clones are missing from TCRdb's copy, which holds only in-frame ones; the method was immunoSEQ multiplex PCR. The data hold about 120,000 clones, with about 90% observed a single time. This TCR came from an adult in good health. This sample comprised peripheral blood, obtained on day 0 of AZD1222 vaccination.

As DNA, the CDR3 is TGTGCCAGCACCAACAGCGGGAGCAGCTCCTACGAGCAGTACTTC. Protein product: CASTNSGSSSYEQYF. J is TRBJ2-7 and V is TRBV28, with 8 bases matching TRBD2. V dropped 7 bases and J dropped 0; count of bases not matched to a gene: 8. CDR1 is MDHEN and CDR2 is SYDVKM in the germline V gene. CDR3 length: 15 amino acids.